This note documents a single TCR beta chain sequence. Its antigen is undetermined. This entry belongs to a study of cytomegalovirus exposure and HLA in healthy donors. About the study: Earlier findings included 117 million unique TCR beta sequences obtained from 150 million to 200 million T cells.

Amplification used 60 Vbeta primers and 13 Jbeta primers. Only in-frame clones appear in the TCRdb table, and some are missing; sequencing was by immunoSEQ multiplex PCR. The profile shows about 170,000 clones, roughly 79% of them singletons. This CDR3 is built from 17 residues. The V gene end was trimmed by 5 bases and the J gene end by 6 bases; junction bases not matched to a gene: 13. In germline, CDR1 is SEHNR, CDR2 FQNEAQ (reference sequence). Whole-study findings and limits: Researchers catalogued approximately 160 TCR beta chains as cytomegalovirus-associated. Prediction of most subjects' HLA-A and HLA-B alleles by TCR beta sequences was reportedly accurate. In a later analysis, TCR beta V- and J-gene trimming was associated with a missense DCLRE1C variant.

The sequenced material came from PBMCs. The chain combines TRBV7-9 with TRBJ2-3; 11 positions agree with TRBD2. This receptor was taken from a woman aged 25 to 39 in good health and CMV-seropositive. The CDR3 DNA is TGTGCCAGCAGCCCCCAGACTAGCGGGGCTTTGGGGGATACGCAGTATTTT. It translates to CASSPQTSGALGDTQYF. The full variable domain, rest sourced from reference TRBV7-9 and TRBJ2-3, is DTGVSQNPRHKITKRGQNVTFRCDPISEHNRLYWYRQTLGQGPEFLTYFQNEAQLEKSRLLSDRFSAERPKGSFSTLEIQRTEQGDSAMYLCASSPQTSGALGDTQYFGPGTRLTVL.